The 23 T cell receptor beta chains reported below all come from one sample, sequenced in a study of blood T cells in healthy people across ages. PCR was performed a second time for about 7 to 11 cycles using a sample-barcoded 5' primer and a J-beta primer mix. From the 5' RACE reads, TCRdb called clonotypes with MiXCR, one entry per CDR3 protein. Of 1,100,000 or so distinct CDR3 sequences listed, less than 50% were seen once; the top ten hold approximately 17%. The sequenced sample consisted of blood. These receptors were collected from a woman between 55 and 75 years old in good health.

About this clonotype: A junction end diverges from the germline sequence, so it may reflect a read error. The chain carries TRBV4-1 and TRBJ2-1; D not resolved. This CDR3 has 17 amino acids. The germline V gene encodes CDR1 MGHRA and CDR2 YSYEKL. Here the CDR3 reads CASRQEAGPRSYNEQFF. The CDR3 DNA reads TGCGCCAGCAGGCAAGAAGCAGGACCACGCTCCTACAATGAGCAGTTCTTC.

This chain connects TRBV7-2 to TRBJ2-1; D ambiguous. This CDR3 comprises 15 residues. Trimming took off 0 bases at V and 6 bases at J, with 12 bases between the two ends. Looked up from germline, CDR1 is SGHTA and CDR2 is FQGNSA. CDR3 loop: CASSLAGWNANEQFF. The CDR3 DNA follows: TGTGCCAGCAGCTTAGCAGGTTGGAACGCCAATGAGCAGTTCTTC.

V usage is TRBV13 and J usage is TRBJ2-5; 14 positions match TRBD2. This CDR3 contains 16 residues. CDR1 is PRHDT and CDR2 is FYEKMQ in the germline V gene (reference sequence). Losses at the gene ends were 5 bases for V and 3 bases for J; bases not matched to a gene: 5. DNA for the CDR3: TGTGCCAGCAGCCAGGGACTAGCGGGAGAGGAAGAGACCCAGTACTTC. Translation gives CASSQGLAGEEETQYF.

For this clonotype: A much larger clone lies a single base off, so this may be a read error. The chain couples TRBV7-2 to TRBJ2-5, with D possibly TRBD2 on 5 matching bases. This CDR3 has 14 amino acids. Germline loops: CDR1 SGHTA, CDR2 FQGNSA. Between the trimmed V and J ends, which lost 1 base and 11 bases, there was a span of 17 bases. The CDR3 sequence is CTSSLVPGLREQYF. The CDR3 nucleotides are TGTACCAGCAGCTTAGTACCGGGATTGCGAGAGCAGTACTTC.

This clonotype has a handful of counts. V is TRBV7-3 and J is TRBJ2-3; D not resolved. V lost 8 bases and J 3 bases, leaving 18 bases between the germline ends. Germline CDR1 SGHTA, CDR2 FQGTGA. This CDR3 contains 15 residues. The CDR3 here is CASPPADSTTDTQYF. The CDR3 DNA follows: TGTGCCAGCCCCCCGGCAGACTCGACTACAGATACGCAGTATTTT.

The chain joins TRBV6-1 to TRBJ2-7; no clear D gene. Per the germline V gene, CDR1 is MNHNS and CDR2 is SASEGT. This CDR3 has 11 residues. V dropped 7 bases and J dropped 3 bases, with 7 bases sitting between them. CDR3 nucleotide sequence: TGTGCCAGCATTGTTCGCTACGAGCAGTACTTC. This codes for CASIVRYEQYF.

This clonotype was counted between two and nine times. The chain uses TRBV7-8 and TRBJ1-2; maybe TRBD1 (6 bases). Trimming stripped 5 bases from V and 2 bases from J, with 12 bases between. The germline V gene encodes CDR1 SGHVS and CDR2 FQNEAQ. This CDR3 region has 14 residues. CDR3 region: CASSPADRNYGYTF. The DNA of the CDR3 is TGTGCCAGCAGCCCTGCCGACAGGAACTATGGCTACACCTTC. Together with reference TRBV7-8 and TRBJ1-2, the CDR3 gives the full variable domain: GAGVSQSPRYKVAKRGQDVALRCDPISGHVSLFWYQQALGQGPEFLTYFQNEAQLDKSGLPSDRFFAERPEGSVSTLKIQRTQQEDSAVYLCASSPADRNYGYTFGSGTRLTVV.

This rearrangement joins TRBV3-1 to TRBJ2-3, with D unresolved. Germline CDR1 reads LGHDT; CDR2 reads YNNKEL (reference sequence). This CDR3 region has 14 residues. V was trimmed by 4 bases and J by 2 bases, leaving 10 bases between them. This CDR3 is CASSLEFVTDTQYF. CDR3 coding DNA: TGTGCCAGCAGCCTAGAGTTTGTCACAGATACGCAGTATTTT.

Only one count was recorded for this clonotype. V is TRBV5-4 and J is TRBJ2-1; TRBD1 agrees at 10 bases. The CDR3 is 16 amino acids. J gave up 6 bases and V 0 bases, and 6 bases lay outside the gene matches. Germline V gene lookup returns CDR1 SGHNT and CDR2 YYREEE (reference sequence). The CDR3 spells CASSLALGTGANEQFF. CDR3 sequence (DNA): TGTGCCAGCAGCTTGGCCTTGGGGACAGGGGCCAATGAGCAGTTCTTC. The entire variable domain, with the rest obtained from reference TRBV5-4 and TRBJ2-1, is as follows: ETGVTQSPTHLIKTRGQQVTLRCSSQSGHNTVSWYQQALGQGPQFIFQYYREEENGRGNFPPRFSGLQFPNYSSELNVNALELDDSALYLCASSLALGTGANEQFFGPGTRLTVL.

In DNA, the CDR3 is TGTGCCAGCAGCAGAGACCCAGGGAATCAGCCCCAGCATTTT. As protein: CASSRDPGNQPQHF. V gene TRBV5-5 combines with J gene TRBJ1-5, with D perhaps matching TRBD1 (5 bases). Germline V gene lookup returns CDR1 SGHKS and CDR2 YYEKEE (reference sequence). The CDR3 sequence is 14 residues long. V was shortened by 4 bases and J by 4 bases, with 12 bases between the two germline ends.

The chain links TRBV12-3 or TRBV12-4 to TRBJ1-1, with TRBD1 as a possible D gene (5 bases). The CDR3 extends over 13 amino acids. V was clipped by 5 bases and J by 3 bases, with 10 bases between them. CDR3 sequence: CASSRGWDTEAFF. The CDR3 DNA sequence: TGTGCCAGCAGTCGGGGGTGGGACACTGAAGCTTTCTTT.

Concerning this clonotype: Just one base apart from a much larger clone, this may be a read error. The chain uses TRBV7-2 and TRBJ2-7; D is perhaps TRBD2 (6 bases). This CDR3 is 15 amino acids long. The germline V gene has CDR1 SGHTA and CDR2 FQGNSA. CDR3 sequence reads: CAGSRTGGVFDEQYF. CDR3 DNA sequence: TGTGCCGGCAGTAGGACGGGCGGGGTTTTCGACGAGCAGTACTTC. The complete variable domain, with remaining parts taken from reference TRBV7-2 and TRBJ2-7, reads GAGVSQSPSNKVTEKGKDVELRCDPISGHTALYWYRQSLGQGLEFLIYFQGNSAPDKSGLPSDRFSAERTGGSVSTLTIQRTQQEDSAVYLCAGSRTGGVFDEQYFGPGTRLTVT.

This clonotype was recorded a few times. The chain couples TRBV4-2 to TRBJ2-3, with D unclear. The germline V gene encodes CDR1 LGHNA and CDR2 YNFKEQ. V lost 0 bases, J lost 11 bases, and 9 bases lay in between. This CDR3 is 12 amino acids long. CDR3 sequence (DNA): TGTGCCAGCAGCCAAGAGTCGTTAGAGCAGTATTTT. It specifies CASSQESLEQYF.

This clonotype has only a few counts. This chain connects TRBV10-3 to TRBJ2-5; perhaps TRBD1 as D (6 bases). Trimming shortened V by 4 bases and J by 1 base, and 16 bases separated the two germline ends. From germline, CDR1 is ENHRY and CDR2 SYGVKD. The CDR3 is 16 amino acids. CDR3 sequence reads: CAISGPLTGVQETQYF. The CDR3 region has the DNA TGTGCCATCAGTGGGCCCCTGACAGGAGTCCAAGAGACCCAGTACTTC.

The chain has TRBV20-1 and TRBJ1-2; possibly TRBD1 for D (5 bases). V shed 8 bases and J shed 12 bases, with 13 bases lying between them. The CDR3 is 9 residues long. Germline values: CDR1 DFQATT, CDR2 SNEGSKA (reference sequence). CDR3 residues: CSTGTGHTF. CDR3 nucleotides: TGCAGTACCGGGACGGGTCACACCTTC.

This clonotype has just a few counts. The rearrangement links TRBV27 to TRBJ2-7; 8 bases match TRBD2. The CDR3 spans 14 residues. The V and J ends lost 5 bases and 1 base, in that order; junction bases with no gene match: 4. CDR1 is MNHEY and CDR2 is SMNVEV in the germline V gene (reference sequence). The CDR3 spells CASSLKRGSYEQYF. CDR3 bases: TGTGCCAGCAGTCTAAAGCGGGGGTCCTACGAGCAGTACTTC.

The chain has TRBV10-3 and TRBJ2-1, with 8 bases identical to TRBD1. The junction had 10 bases not matched to a gene; V was cut back by 6 bases and J by 3 bases. The germline V gene has CDR1 ENHRY and CDR2 SYGVKD. This CDR3 is built from 16 residues. The DNA for the CDR3 is TGTGCCATCAGATCCGACAGGGGAGAAGGCTACAATGAGCAGTTCTTC. The encoded protein is CAIRSDRGEGYNEQFF.

This clonotype was detected only a few times. The genes are TRBV7-8 and TRBJ2-3, with TRBD2 as a possible D gene (6 bases). CDR1 SGHVS and CDR2 FQNEAQ come from the germline V gene. V dropped 8 bases and J dropped 2 bases, with 20 bases sitting between them. The CDR3 covers 16 residues. CDR3 in DNA: TGTGCCAGCTCACCACAACCGGCGGGACCCACAGATACGCAGTATTTT. It is translated as CASSPQPAGPTDTQYF.

This sequence joins TRBV28 and TRBJ2-3; TRBD1 is a possible D gene (6 bases). This CDR3 has 15 amino acids. V was pared by 6 bases and J by 3 bases, with 16 bases between. The V gene's germline CDR1 is MDHEN and CDR2 SYDVKM. The CDR3: CASSHGDMRTDTQYF. The CDR3 DNA follows: TGTGCCAGCAGCCATGGGGACATGCGAACAGATACGCAGTATTTT.

This clonotype was picked up one time. The chain carries TRBV20-1 and TRBJ1-1; 10 positions match TRBD1. This CDR3 contains 16 residues. Germline lookup yields CDR1 DFQATT and CDR2 SNEGSKA (reference sequence). V shed 6 bases and J 4 bases; nucleotides not matched to a gene: 14. The DNA for the CDR3 is TGCAGTGCAAACTCCCAGACAGGGGGCAGGCGCACTGAAGCTTTCTTT. Translation: CSANSQTGGRRTEAFF.

The chain links TRBV20-1 to TRBJ2-7; D gene uncertain. V dropped 0 bases and J dropped 4 bases, with 10 bases sitting between them. This CDR3 has 13 amino acids. Germline V gene lookup returns CDR1 DFQATT and CDR2 SNEGSKA (reference sequence). The CDR3 sequence is CSARDVSRYEQYF. The CDR3 nucleotides read TGCAGTGCTAGAGATGTCAGTAGATACGAGCAGTACTTC.

For this clonotype: A read error may produce the germline difference seen at one junction end. The chain combines TRBV7-9 with TRBJ2-7; 10 bases align to TRBD2. The CDR3 loop spans 16 amino acids. Germline lookup yields CDR1 SEHNR and CDR2 FQNEAQ (reference sequence). CDR3 DNA: TGTGCCGGCAGCGGGGGGGGAGGGATTGTCTCCTACGAGCAGTACTTC. It codes for CAGSGGGGIVSYEQYF.

The chain employs TRBV9 and TRBJ2-5, with D possibly being TRBD2 (6 bases). From germline, CDR1 is SGDLS and CDR2 YYNGEE. Trimming removed 0 bases at V and 2 bases at J, with 17 bases between. The CDR3 is 17 residues long. CDR3 DNA sequence: TGTGCCAGCAGCGTAGCTCAAGCCGGGGGTTGGCAAGAGACCCAGTACTTC. The encoded protein is CASSVAQAGGWQETQYF. The full variable domain, in which reference TRBV9 and TRBJ2-5 provide the parts outside the CDR3, is DSGVTQTPKHLITATGQRVTLRCSPRSGDLSVYWYQQSLDQGLQFLIQYYNGEERAKGNILERFSAQQFPDLHSELNLSSLELGDSALYFCASSVAQAGGWQETQYFGPGTRLLVL.